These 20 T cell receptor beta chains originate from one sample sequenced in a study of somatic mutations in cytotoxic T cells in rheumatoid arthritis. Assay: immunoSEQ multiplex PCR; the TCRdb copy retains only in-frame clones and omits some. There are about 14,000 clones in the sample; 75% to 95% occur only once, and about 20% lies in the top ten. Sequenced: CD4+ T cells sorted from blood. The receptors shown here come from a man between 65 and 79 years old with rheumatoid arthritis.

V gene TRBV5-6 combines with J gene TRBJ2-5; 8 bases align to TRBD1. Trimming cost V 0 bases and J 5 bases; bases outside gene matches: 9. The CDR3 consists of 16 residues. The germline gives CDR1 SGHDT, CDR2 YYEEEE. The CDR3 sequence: CASSLAAGTGGETQYF. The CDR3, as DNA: TGTGCCAGCAGCTTGGCCGCTGGGACAGGTGGTGAGACCCAGTACTTC.

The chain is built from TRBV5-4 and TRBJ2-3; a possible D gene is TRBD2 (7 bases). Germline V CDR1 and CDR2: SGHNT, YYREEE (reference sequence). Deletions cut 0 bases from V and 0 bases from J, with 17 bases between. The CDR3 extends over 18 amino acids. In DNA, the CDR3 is TGTGCCAGCAGCTTGGCTAGGGGGGGCGCAAGAAGCACAGATACGCAGTATTTT. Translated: CASSLARGGARSTDTQYF.

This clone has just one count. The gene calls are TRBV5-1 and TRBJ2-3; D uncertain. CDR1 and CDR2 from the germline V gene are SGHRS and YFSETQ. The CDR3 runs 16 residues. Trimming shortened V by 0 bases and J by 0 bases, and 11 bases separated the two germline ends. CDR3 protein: CASSLAGFSSTDTQYF. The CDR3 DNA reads TGCGCCAGCAGCTTGGCGGGTTTTTCTAGCACAGATACGCAGTATTTT.

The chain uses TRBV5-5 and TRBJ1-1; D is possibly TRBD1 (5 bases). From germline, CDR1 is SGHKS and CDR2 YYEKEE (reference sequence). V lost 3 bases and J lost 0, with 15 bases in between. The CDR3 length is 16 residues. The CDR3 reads CASSSSTAAMNTEAFF. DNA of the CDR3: TGTGCCAGCAGCTCATCGACAGCCGCTATGAACACTGAAGCTTTCTTT.

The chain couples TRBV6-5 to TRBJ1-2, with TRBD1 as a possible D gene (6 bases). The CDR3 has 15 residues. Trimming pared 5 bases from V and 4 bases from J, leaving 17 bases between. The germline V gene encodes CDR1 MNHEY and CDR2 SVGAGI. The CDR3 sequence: CASSVVGQRGYGYTF. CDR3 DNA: TGTGCCAGCAGTGTTGTCGGACAGCGAGGCTATGGCTACACCTTC.

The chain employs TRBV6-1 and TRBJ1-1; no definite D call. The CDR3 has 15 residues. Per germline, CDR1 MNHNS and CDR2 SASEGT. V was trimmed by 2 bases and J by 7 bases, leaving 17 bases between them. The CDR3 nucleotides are TGTGCCAGCAGTGAATTTTCTATGATATCGGTTGAAGCTTTCTTT. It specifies CASSEFSMISVEAFF.

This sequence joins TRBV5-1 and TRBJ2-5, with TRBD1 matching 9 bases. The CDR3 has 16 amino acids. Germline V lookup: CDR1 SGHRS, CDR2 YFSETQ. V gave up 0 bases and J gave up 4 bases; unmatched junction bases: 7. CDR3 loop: CASSLGQNRGRETQYF. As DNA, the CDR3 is TGCGCCAGCAGCTTGGGTCAAAACAGGGGGCGAGAGACCCAGTACTTC.

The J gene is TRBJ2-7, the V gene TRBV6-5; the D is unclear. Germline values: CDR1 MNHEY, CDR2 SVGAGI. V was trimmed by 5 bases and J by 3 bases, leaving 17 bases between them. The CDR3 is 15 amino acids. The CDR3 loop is CASSPYFLGDYEQYF. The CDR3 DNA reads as TGTGCCAGCAGTCCTTATTTTCTAGGAGACTACGAGCAGTACTTC.

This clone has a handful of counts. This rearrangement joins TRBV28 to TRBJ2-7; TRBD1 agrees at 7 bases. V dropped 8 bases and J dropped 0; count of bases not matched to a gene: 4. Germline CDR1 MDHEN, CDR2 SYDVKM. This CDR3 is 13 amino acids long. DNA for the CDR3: TGTGCCAGCGACTCAGGGGGCTCCTACGAGCAGTACTTC. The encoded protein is CASDSGGSYEQYF.

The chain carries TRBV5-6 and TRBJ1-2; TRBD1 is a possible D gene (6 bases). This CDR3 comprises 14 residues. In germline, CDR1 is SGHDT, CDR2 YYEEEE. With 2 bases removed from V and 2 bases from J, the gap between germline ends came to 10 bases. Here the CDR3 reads CASSFPTGNYGYTF. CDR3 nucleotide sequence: TGTGCCAGCAGCTTCCCTACAGGGAACTATGGCTACACCTTC.

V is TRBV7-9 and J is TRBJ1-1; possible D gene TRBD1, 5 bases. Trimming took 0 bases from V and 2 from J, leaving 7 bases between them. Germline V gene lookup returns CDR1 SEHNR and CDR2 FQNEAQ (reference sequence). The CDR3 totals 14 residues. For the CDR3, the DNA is TGTGCCAGCAGCTTAGCAGACAGCAACACTGAAGCTTTCTTT. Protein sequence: CASSLADSNTEAFF. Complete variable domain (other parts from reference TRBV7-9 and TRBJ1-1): DTGVSQNPRHKITKRGQNVTFRCDPISEHNRLYWYRQTLGQGPEFLTYFQNEAQLEKSRLLSDRFSAERPKGSFSTLEIQRTEQGDSAMYLCASSLADSNTEAFFGQGTRLTVV.

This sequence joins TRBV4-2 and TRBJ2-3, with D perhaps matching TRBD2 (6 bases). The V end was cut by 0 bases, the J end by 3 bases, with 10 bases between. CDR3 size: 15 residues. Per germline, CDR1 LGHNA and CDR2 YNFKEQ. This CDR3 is CASSQELAGTDTQYF. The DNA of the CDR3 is TGTGCCAGCAGCCAAGAACTAGCTGGGACAGATACGCAGTATTTT.

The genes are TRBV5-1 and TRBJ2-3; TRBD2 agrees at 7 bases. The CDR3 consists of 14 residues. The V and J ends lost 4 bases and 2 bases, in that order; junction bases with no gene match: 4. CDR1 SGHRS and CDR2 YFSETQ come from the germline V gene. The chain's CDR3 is CASSPGGDTDTQYF. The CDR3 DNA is TGCGCCAGCAGCCCTGGGGGGGACACAGATACGCAGTATTTT.

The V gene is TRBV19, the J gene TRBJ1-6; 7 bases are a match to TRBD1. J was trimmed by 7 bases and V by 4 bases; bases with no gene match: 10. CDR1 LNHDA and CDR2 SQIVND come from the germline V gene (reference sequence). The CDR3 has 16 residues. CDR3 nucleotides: TGTGCCAGTAGTAGTTTGTCGGGACAGACAAATTCACCCCTCCACTTT. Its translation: CASSSLSGQTNSPLHF.

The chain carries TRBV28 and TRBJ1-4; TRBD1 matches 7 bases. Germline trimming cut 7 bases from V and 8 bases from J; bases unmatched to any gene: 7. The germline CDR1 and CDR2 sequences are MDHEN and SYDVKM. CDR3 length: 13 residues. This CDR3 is CASKPGGFEKLFF. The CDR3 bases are TGTGCCAGCAAGCCAGGGGGTTTCGAAAAACTGTTTTTT.

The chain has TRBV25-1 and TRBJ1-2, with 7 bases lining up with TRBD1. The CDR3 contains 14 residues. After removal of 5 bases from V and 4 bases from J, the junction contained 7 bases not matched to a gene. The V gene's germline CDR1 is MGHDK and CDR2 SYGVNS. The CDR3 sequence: CASSKQGWGYGYTF. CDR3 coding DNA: TGTGCCAGCAGTAAACAGGGGTGGGGCTATGGCTACACCTTC.

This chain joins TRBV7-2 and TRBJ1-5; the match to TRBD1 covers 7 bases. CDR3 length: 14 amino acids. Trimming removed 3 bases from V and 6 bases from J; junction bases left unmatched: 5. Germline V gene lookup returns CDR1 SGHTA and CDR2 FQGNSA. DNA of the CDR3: TGTGCCAGCAGCTTCGGGACAGAGTTTCAGCCCCAGCATTTT. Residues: CASSFGTEFQPQHF.

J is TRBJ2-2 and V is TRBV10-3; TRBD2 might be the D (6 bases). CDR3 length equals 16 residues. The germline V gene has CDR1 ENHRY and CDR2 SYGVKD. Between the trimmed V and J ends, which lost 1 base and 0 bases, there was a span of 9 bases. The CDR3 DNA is TGTGCCATCAGTGAGTGGGGGGTTTCGAACACCGGGGAGCTGTTTTTT. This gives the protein CAISEWGVSNTGELFF.

The CDR3 nucleotides read TGTGCCAGCAGTTCAGCCAGAACAGGAGGGGGAAACACCATATATTTT. Translating it yields CASSSARTGGGNTIYF. The chain has TRBV6-5 and TRBJ1-3; possible D gene TRBD1, 5 bases. Trimming shortened V by 4 bases and J by 4 bases, and 17 bases separated the two germline ends. The CDR3 runs 16 residues. Germline CDR1 and CDR2: MNHEY and SVGAGI.

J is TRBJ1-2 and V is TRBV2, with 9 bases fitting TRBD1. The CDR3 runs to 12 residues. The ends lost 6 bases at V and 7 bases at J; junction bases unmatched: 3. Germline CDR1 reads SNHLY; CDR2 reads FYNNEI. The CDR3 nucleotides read TGTGCCAGCAGGCCGGGACAGGGTGGCTACACCTTC. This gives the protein CASRPGQGGYTF.